A single sample is the source of the 7 T cell receptor beta chains below, sequenced in a study of Graves' ophthalmopathy and Graves' hyperthyroidism. Amplification from RNA transcripts yielded the TCR beta CDR3 regions. The library came from an HTBI-primed first-round RT-PCR and a second-round multiplex PCR. One entry per CDR3 protein, called by TCRdb with MiXCR from the multiplex PCR reads. The sample includes fewer than 350,000 distinct CDR3 sequences, about 17% seen only once; the top ten take 9% to 15%. Sequenced: peripheral blood. Source of these receptors: an adult man with Graves' ophthalmopathy.

This clonotype was detected ten times or more. J is TRBJ2-7 and V is TRBV6-5, with a possible D match to TRBD1 (5 bases). Germline V CDR1 and CDR2: MNHEY, SVGAGI. The CDR3 is 12 residues long. Trimming shortened V by 11 bases and J by 3 bases, and 14 bases separated the two germline ends. The DNA of the CDR3 is TGTGCCGGTCAGGGTGAGATCTACGAGCAGTACTTC. Its protein product is CAGQGEIYEQYF.

The sample holds many counts of this clonotype. The V and J genes are TRBV27 and TRBJ1-2; D may be TRBD1 (6 bases). Germline V gives CDR1 MNHEY, CDR2 SMNVEV (reference sequence). The CDR3 sequence is 15 residues long. The V end lost 5 bases, the J end lost 4 bases, and 17 bases lay between the germline ends. CDR3 amino acids: CASSPERGLFYGYTF. The CDR3 DNA reads as TGTGCCAGCAGTCCAGAACGGGGGCTCTTCTATGGCTACACCTTC.

This clonotype has ten or more counts. The CDR3 reads CASSPGLARETQYF. The CDR3 nucleotides read TGTGCCAGCAGCCCCGGACTAGCCCGCGAGACCCAGTACTTC. The gene calls are TRBV11-2 and TRBJ2-5, with TRBD2 identical over 8 bases. The CDR3 sequence is 14 residues long. Germline V lookup: CDR1 SGHAT, CDR2 FQNNGV. V lost 5 bases to trimming and J lost 5 bases; unmatched junction nucleotides: 7.

This clonotype was picked up many times. The chain employs TRBV12-3 or TRBV12-4 and TRBJ2-4, with D unclear. There are 13 residues in the CDR3. The V end lost 5 bases, the J end lost 6 bases, and 11 bases lay between the germline ends. The CDR3 sequence: CASSRPGGNIQYF. The DNA of the CDR3 is TGTGCCAGCAGTAGACCGGGTGGAAACATTCAGTACTTC.

V usage is TRBV30 and J usage is TRBJ1-1; 7 nucleotides match TRBD1. V gave up 5 bases and J gave up 5 bases; unmatched junction bases: 20. Looked up from germline, CDR1 is GTSNPN and CDR2 is SVGIG (reference sequence). The CDR3 consists of 17 residues. The CDR3 DNA is TGTGCCTGGGGGGATTTCTTGGGACAGCGGCTTCGGACTGAAGCTTTCTTT. It specifies CAWGDFLGQRLRTEAFF.

The V call is TRBV27, the J call TRBJ2-5; 7 nucleotides agree with TRBD1. CDR1 and CDR2 (germline): MNHEY, SMNVEV (reference sequence). CDR3 size: 14 residues. V shed 5 bases, J shed 5 bases, and the junction held 8 bases outside the gene matches. This CDR3 is CASSERQGLETQYF. The DNA for the CDR3 is TGTGCCAGCAGTGAAAGACAGGGCTTGGAGACCCAGTACTTC.

This chain uses TRBV12-3 or TRBV12-4 with TRBJ2-5; the D gene could be TRBD1 or TRBD2 (5 bases each). V lost 3 bases to trimming and J lost 4 bases, with 9 bases between them. The CDR3 consists of 13 residues. CDR3 coding DNA: TGTGCCAGCAGTTTTGGGGGTTCAGAGACCCAGTACTTC. Protein sequence: CASSFGGSETQYF.